This T cell receptor (beta chain) was sequenced during a study of T-cell memory formation after mild COVID-19. Study-wide results and limits: A second wave expanding day 15 to 37 was CD4+-biased; contracting clones were balanced.

One entry per CDR3 protein results from TCRdb running MiXCR on the 5' RACE reads. The table includes some 340,000 distinct CDR3 sequences, roughly 13% detected once. Germline V lookup: CDR1 SGHVS, CDR2 FQNEAQ. V lost 2 bases to trimming and J lost 8 bases; unmatched junction nucleotides: 5. The CDR3 is 14 amino acids. This clonotype has only a few counts. Its specificity is unknown. This TCR was recovered from a man aged 18 to 29 who had mild COVID-19 (a few samples of this study predate the infection). Cell type and time point are not known. V and J are TRBV7-8 and TRBJ2-1; TRBD2 matches at 8 bases. The sample taken for sequencing was PBMCs or a T cell subset sorted from them (not recorded which). CDR3 region: CASSLTGGADEQFF. DNA of the CDR3: TGTGCCAGCAGCTTAACGGGGGGGGCGGATGAGCAGTTCTTC. The full variable domain, rest sourced from reference TRBV7-8 and TRBJ2-1, is GAGVSQSPRYKVAKRGQDVALRCDPISGHVSLFWYQQALGQGPEFLTYFQNEAQLDKSGLPSDRFFAERPEGSVSTLKIQRTQQEDSAVYLCASSLTGGADEQFFGPGTRLTVL.